The present T cell receptor (beta chain) was sequenced within a study of shared clonotypes between healthy human individuals. Some clones are missing from TCRdb's copy, which holds only in-frame ones; the method was immunoSEQ multiplex PCR. Seen here are over 400,000 clones, approximately 94% observed once, and the top ten hold around 0.066%. Germline CDR1 reads MGHRA; CDR2 reads YSYEKL. V was trimmed by 3 bases and J by 5 bases, leaving 14 bases between them. The CDR3 loop spans 15 amino acids. The origin of this receptor is a woman aged 25 to 45 in good health. The chain is built from TRBV4-1 and TRBJ2-1, with D maybe TRBD1 (6 bases). The sample comprised naive CD4+ T cells sorted from blood. The subset denotes: CD45RA+ positively selected. The DNA of the CDR3 is TGCGCCAGCAGCCACCTTCTACAGGGACACAATGAGCAGTTCTTC. It encodes CASSHLLQGHNEQFF.